Listed below are T cell receptor beta chains from one sample, sequenced in a study of blood T cell repertoires in COVID-19. TCRdb's copy holds only in-frame clones and misses some; the assay was immunoSEQ multiplex PCR. The data contain around 100,000 clones, around 83% of them seen just once; the ten biggest clones take up roughly 7.9%. The sequencing sample was made of peripheral blood. These receptors were collected from a man between 65 and 85 years old with acute or convalescent COVID-19. Each CDR3 is given with its conserved first and last residue. The D gene is left open where the match is weak. Size tells how often a clone was seen (once, few, many) or the class of an expanded clone, and some rows leave it out.

V gene: TRBV27; J gene: TRBJ2-7; D gene: NA; clone size: NA; CDR3 DNA: TGTGCCAGCAGTGACACGTCGGAGGCCGACGAGCAGTACTTC; CDR3 protein: CASSDTSEADEQYF
V gene: TRBV7-9; J gene: TRBJ2-1; D gene: TRBD2; clone size: NA; CDR3 DNA: TGTGCCAGCAGCGTGACTAGCGGGCGAAACAATGAGCAGTTCTTC; CDR3 protein: CASSVTSGRNNEQFF
V gene: TRBV18; J gene: TRBJ2-1; D gene: TRBD1; clone size: NA; CDR3 DNA: TGTGCCAGCTCACCAAGGACAGGGAATTACAATGAGCAGTTCTTC; CDR3 protein: CASSPRTGNYNEQFF
V gene: TRBV7-9; J gene: TRBJ2-7; D gene: TRBD2; clone size: many; CDR3 DNA: TGTGCCAGCAGCTTAGGCCCAGCGGGGAAAAGCTACGAGCAGTACTTC; CDR3 protein: CASSLGPAGKSYEQYF
V gene: TRBV5-1; J gene: TRBJ2-7; D gene: NA; clone size: NA; CDR3 DNA: TGCGCCAGCAGCTTGAAAGGAGGGGGCGCGGGTCACGAGCAGTACTTC; CDR3 protein: CASSLKGGGAGHEQYF
V gene: TRBV18; J gene: TRBJ1-1; D gene: NA; clone size: few; CDR3 DNA: TGTGCCAGCTCACCAAAGAGATCAGGGGCTGGGACTGAAGCTTTCTTT; CDR3 protein: CASSPKRSGAGTEAFF
V gene: TRBV2; J gene: TRBJ2-1; D gene: TRBD1; clone size: NA; CDR3 DNA: TGTGCCAGCCGGGGCGGGACAGGGAACCATGAGCAGTTCTTC; CDR3 protein: CASRGGTGNHEQFF
V gene: TRBV30; J gene: TRBJ1-2; D gene: TRBD1; clone size: NA; CDR3 DNA: TGTGCCTGGAGTCCCCGACAGGGCTACTACACCTTC; CDR3 protein: CAWSPRQGYYTF
V gene: TRBV5-1; J gene: TRBJ1-2; D gene: NA; clone size: NA; CDR3 DNA: TGCGCCAGCAGCATCAGCGGACAGCTTGACTATGGCTACACCTTC; CDR3 protein: CASSISGQLDYGYTF
V gene: TRBV28; J gene: TRBJ1-2; D gene: TRBD1; clone size: once; CDR3 DNA: TGTGCCAGCAGCGCACAGGGGGCGCGAGGCTACACCTTC; CDR3 protein: CASSAQGARGYTF
V gene: TRBV15; J gene: TRBJ2-7; D gene: TRBD2; clone size: NA; CDR3 DNA: TGTGCCACCAGCAGAGAAAGGGAGGGAGCCTACGAGCAGTACTTC; CDR3 protein: CATSREREGAYEQYF
V gene: TRBV5-1; J gene: TRBJ1-6; D gene: NA; clone size: few; CDR3 DNA: TGCGCCAGCAGCTTGGATTCCGGGACAACTAATTCACCCCTCCACTTT; CDR3 protein: CASSLDSGTTNSPLHF
V gene: TRBV5-1; J gene: TRBJ1-5; D gene: TRBD1; clone size: few; CDR3 DNA: TGCGCCAGCAGCCCTTCGACAGGGGGCCCCTACAGCAATCAGCCCCAGCATTTT; CDR3 protein: CASSPSTGGPYSNQPQHF
V gene: TRBV5-1; J gene: TRBJ2-3; D gene: TRBD1; clone size: NA; CDR3 DNA: TGCGCCAGCAGCTCGGGACAGGGGACAGATACGCAGTATTTT; CDR3 protein: CASSSGQGTDTQYF
V gene: TRBV28; J gene: TRBJ1-5; D gene: TRBD1; clone size: once; CDR3 DNA: TGTGCCAGCAGTTTGGGTGACAGGGGCAATCAGCCCCAGCATTTT; CDR3 protein: CASSLGDRGNQPQHF
V gene: TRBV6-1; J gene: TRBJ1-4; D gene: TRBD1; clone size: NA; CDR3 DNA: TGTGCCAGCAGTGAAGCGGCCGGGACAGTAGTTGCAACTAATGAAAAACTGTTTTTT; CDR3 protein: CASSEAAGTVVATNEKLFF
V gene: TRBV20-1; J gene: TRBJ2-5; D gene: TRBD2; clone size: NA; CDR3 DNA: TGCAGTGCTAGTGCGACTAGCGGGAGGAGCCCCCAAGAGACCCAGTACTTC; CDR3 protein: CSASATSGRSPQETQYF
V gene: TRBV29-1; J gene: TRBJ2-1; D gene: NA; clone size: NA; CDR3 DNA: TGCAGCGTTGGGGAACAGGTAGCCAATGAGCAGTTCTTC; CDR3 protein: CSVGEQVANEQFF
V gene: TRBV10-2; J gene: TRBJ1-5; D gene: NA; clone size: NA; CDR3 DNA: TGCGCCAGCAGCGATCAGGGCTATAGCAATCAGCCCCAGCATTTT; CDR3 protein: CASSDQGYSNQPQHF
V gene: TRBV7-3; J gene: TRBJ1-6; D gene: NA; clone size: NA; CDR3 DNA: TGTGCCAGCAGCTTAACCCCGGGGGGAGAATCACCCCTCCACTTT; CDR3 protein: CASSLTPGGESPLHF